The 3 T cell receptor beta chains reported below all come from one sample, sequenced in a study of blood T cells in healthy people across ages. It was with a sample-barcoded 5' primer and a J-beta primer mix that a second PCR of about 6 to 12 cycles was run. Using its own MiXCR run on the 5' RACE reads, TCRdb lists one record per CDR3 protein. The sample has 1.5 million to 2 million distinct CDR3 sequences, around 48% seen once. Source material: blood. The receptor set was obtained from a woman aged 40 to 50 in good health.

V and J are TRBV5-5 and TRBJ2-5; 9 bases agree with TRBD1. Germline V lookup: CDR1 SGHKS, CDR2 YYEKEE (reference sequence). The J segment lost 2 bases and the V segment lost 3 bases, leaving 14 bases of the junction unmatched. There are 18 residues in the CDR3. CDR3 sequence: CASSYPGQGNYLQETQYF. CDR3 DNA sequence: TGTGCCAGCAGCTACCCGGGACAGGGAAACTATTTACAAGAGACCCAGTACTTC.

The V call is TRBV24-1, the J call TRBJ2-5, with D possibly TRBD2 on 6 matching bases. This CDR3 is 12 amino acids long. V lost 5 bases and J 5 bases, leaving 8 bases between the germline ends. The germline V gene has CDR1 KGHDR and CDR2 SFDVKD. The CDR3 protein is CATSGAGETQYF. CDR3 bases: TGTGCCACCAGTGGTGCGGGGGAGACCCAGTACTTC.

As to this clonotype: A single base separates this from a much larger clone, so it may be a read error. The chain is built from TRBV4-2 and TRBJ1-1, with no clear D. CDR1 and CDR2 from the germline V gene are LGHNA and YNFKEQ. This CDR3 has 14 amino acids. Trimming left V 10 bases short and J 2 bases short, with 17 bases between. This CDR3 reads CANRPRRDNTEAFF. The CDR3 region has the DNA TGTGCCAACAGACCCCGTCGGGATAACACTGAAGCTTTCTTT.